This T cell receptor (beta chain) was observed in a study of blood T cell repertoires in COVID-19. V was clipped by 4 bases and J by 4 bases, with 5 bases between them. This CDR3 contains 11 residues. As processed by the authors: Scientists estimated how many nucleated cells there were by amplifying reference gene primers. Produced via immunoSEQ multiplex PCR; TCRdb's table is partial and in-frame only. That table furnishes V, J and clone size, whereas the DNA furnished D and trimming. The table has roughly 110,000 clones, around 90% seen once. This receptor was taken from a woman in her thirties with acute or convalescent COVID-19. Material for sequencing was peripheral blood. The chain recombines TRBV12-3 or TRBV12-4 with TRBJ2-7; no clear D gene. DNA for the CDR3: TGTGCCAGCAGTTCCCAATACGAGCAGTACTTC. It encodes CASSSQYEQYF.